This T cell receptor beta chain derives from a study of blood T cells in healthy people across ages. With a J-beta primer mix and a sample-barcoded 5' primer, a second PCR ran about 6 to 11 cycles. From the 5' RACE reads, TCRdb called clonotypes with MiXCR, one entry per CDR3 protein. This repertoire shows hundreds of thousands of distinct CDR3 sequences, roughly three fifths found once; its top ten account for roughly 24%. Sequences were obtained from blood. The receptor was isolated from a man aged 40-49 years in good health.

The CDR3 sequence: CAISSRDQLPDTQYF. As DNA, the CDR3 is TGTGCCATCAGCAGCCGGGACCAACTCCCAGATACGCAGTATTTT. This chain joins TRBV10-3 and TRBJ2-3; D might be TRBD1 or TRBD2, each matching 5 bases. CDR1 is ENHRY, CDR2 SYGVKD, per germline. Trimming removed 6 bases at V and 4 bases at J, with 17 bases between. This CDR3 has 15 residues.